This entry features one T cell receptor (beta chain) sequence. At survey level, the immunoSEQ assay was run in its v3.0 version. Assay used: immunoSEQ multiplex PCR; TCRdb lists only in-frame clones, some missing. The table lists about 27,000 clones, roughly 80% of them singletons. CDR1 SGHVS and CDR2 FNYEAQ come from the germline V gene. V was pared by 5 bases and J by 0 bases, with 16 bases between. This CDR3 comprises 17 residues. These data are taken from a study of long-term antiretroviral therapy in people with HIV. The rearrangement uses TRBV7-6 and TRBJ2-2; D may be TRBD1 (6 bases). Material: unsorted PBMCs, obtained 2.9 years after starting antiretroviral therapy. This receptor was obtained from a man aged 50 or older with HIV. CDR3 nucleotide sequence: TGTGCCAGCAGCCCCCGCGCCGGGACATCGAACACCGGGGAGCTGTTTTTT. As protein: CASSPRAGTSNTGELFF.